This TCR beta chain is drawn from a study of cytomegalovirus exposure and HLA in healthy donors. Study summary: In an earlier analysis, 90 million to 120 million unique TCR beta sequences were found from some 200 million T cells. Whole-study results and caveats: Earlier analysis found most TCR beta V segments productive about 87% or about 30% of the time. Using a false discovery rate of 0.05, a later analysis showed that 16,951 TCR beta sequences were associated with HLA alleles.

The PCR was carried out with 60 Vbeta primers and 13 Jbeta primers. Profiled with immunoSEQ multiplex PCR; TCRdb holds only in-frame clones, not every one. The sample shows some 130,000 clones, 70% of them seen only once. As regards this clone: Its antigen is undetermined.

The V gene's germline CDR1 is SEHNR and CDR2 FQNEAQ (reference sequence). The CDR3 sequence is 14 residues long. The junction had 9 bases not matched to a gene; V was cut back by 5 bases and J by 5 bases. This receptor was obtained from a woman in her fifties or sixties in good health and CMV-seropositive. The sequencing input was PBMCs. This chain connects TRBV7-9 to TRBJ2-7, with TRBD1 identical over 7 bases. In DNA, the CDR3 is TGTGCCAGCAGCCCCTGGGACAGCCCCCACGAGCAGTACTTC. Its protein product is CASSPWDSPHEQYF.